The present T cell receptor (beta chain) was sequenced within a study of human T cells and chemical hapten exposure. TCRdb re-derived calls from the RACE reads in MiXCR, one entry per CDR3 protein. The top ten clones hold 1.4% of a sample with 120,000 to 150,000 distinct CDR3 sequences, about 12% of them seen once. This clonotype was seen a few times. The antigen is undetermined. Time point of the sample: patch test 2, 6 weeks after DPC sensitization. Treatment: therapeutic diphenylcyclopropenone sensitization with weekly scalp DPC. Trimming pared 0 bases from V and 4 bases from J, leaving 13 bases between. This CDR3 region has 15 residues. From germline, CDR1 is LGHNA and CDR2 YNFKEQ. General study results and limits: Every donor had alopecia, and their immune response may therefore differ from healthy people's. Expanded TCRs created a significantly greater count of big CDR3 similarity clusters than controls did.

This receptor was identified in a woman aged 50 to 60 with alopecia areata. Some clones in this sample may be carry-over from other donors' samples. This rearrangement joins TRBV4-2 to TRBJ2-7, with TRBD2 as a possible D gene (6 bases). The starting material was whole blood, obtained in connection with sensitization to the hapten diphenylcyclopropenone (DPC). Written as DNA, the CDR3 is TGTGCCAGCAGCCAAGAGATTAGCGGTGGTTACGAGCAGTACTTC. It is translated as CASSQEISGGYEQYF.